This TCR beta chain was captured in a study of regulatory T cells in long-lasting Graves disease. Study at large: Recently diagnosed Graves' patients had received antithyroid drugs for under 3 months.

Germline lookup yields CDR1 SQVTM and CDR2 ANQGSEA. V trimming: 3 bases; J trimming: 2 bases; junction bases outside the gene matches: 10. The CDR3 spans 15 residues. General observations from the study: Persistent Graves' patients showed less TCR diversity than newly diagnosed patients showed.

Remarks on this clonotype: Antigen unknown.

Assembly of TCR beta libraries relied on iRepertoire HTBI primers together with Arm-PCR of CDR3 regions. TCRdb independently ran MiXCR on the multiplex PCR reads; one entry per CDR3 protein. The table shows more than 450,000 distinct CDR3 sequences, with 15% to 20% occurring only once. The time point denotes: newly diagnosed GD, antithyroid drugs for less than 3 months. PBMC RNA was the source of the TCR library. Graves' disease diagnoses followed American Thyroid Association guidelines. The sample was also linked to a second study, of T cells in Graves' hyperthyroidism and ophthalmopathy.

The sequence was collected from a man in his forties or fifties with Graves disease. Sequences were derived from peripheral blood mononuclear cells (PBMCs), sampled at new diagnosis, from a patient treated with antithyroid drugs. The chain employs TRBV29-1 and TRBJ2-7; 7 bases line up with TRBD1. CDR3 residues: CSVDGLAGGAYEQYF. As DNA, the CDR3 is TGCAGCGTTGATGGGTTGGCAGGGGGAGCCTACGAGCAGTACTTC.